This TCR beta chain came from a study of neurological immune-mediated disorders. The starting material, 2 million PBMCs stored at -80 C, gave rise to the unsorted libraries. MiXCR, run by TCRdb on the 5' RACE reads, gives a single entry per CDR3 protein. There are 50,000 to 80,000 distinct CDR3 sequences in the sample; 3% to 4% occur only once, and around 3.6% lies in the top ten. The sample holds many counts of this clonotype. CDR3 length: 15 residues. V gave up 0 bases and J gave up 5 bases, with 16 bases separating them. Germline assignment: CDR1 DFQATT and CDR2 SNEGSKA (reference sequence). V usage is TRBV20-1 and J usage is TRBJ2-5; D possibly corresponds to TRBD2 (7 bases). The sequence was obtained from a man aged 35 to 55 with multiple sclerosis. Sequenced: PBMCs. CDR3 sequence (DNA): TGCAGTGCTAGAGAGGGGGGGGGGCAGTTGGAGACCCAGTACTTC. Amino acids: CSAREGGGQLETQYF.